The 26 T cell receptor beta chains below were found in one sample sequenced in a study of blood T cell repertoires in COVID-19. TCRdb keeps only in-frame clones here, not all; method: immunoSEQ multiplex PCR. This sample has some 400,000 clones, with about 90% found just once. The specimen was peripheral blood. The receptors were gathered from a man between 18 and 35 years old with active or convalescent COVID-19.

CDR3 sequence reads: CASSRDRGMHEQYF. DNA for the CDR3: TGTGCCAGCAGCAGGGACAGGGGTATGCACGAGCAGTACTTC. The chain employs TRBV6-6 and TRBJ2-7; 10 bases match TRBD1. The V segment lost 6 bases and the J segment 5 bases; nucleotides outside the gene matches: 7. CDR1 and CDR2 (germline): MNHNY, SVGAGI (reference sequence). The CDR3 length is 14 residues.

This clone was found once. V gene TRBV7-3 combines with J gene TRBJ2-1; tentative D call: TRBD1 (5 bases). Germline V gene lookup returns CDR1 SGHTA and CDR2 FQGTGA. The CDR3 is 15 amino acids. Trimming left V 2 bases short and J 4 bases short, with 12 bases between. The DNA of the CDR3 is TGTGCCAGCAGCTTACTTGGGAAGGGGTACAATGAGCAGTTCTTC. Translation: CASSLLGKGYNEQFF.

V is TRBV18 and J is TRBJ2-7, with 8 bases identical to TRBD1. CDR1 and CDR2 from the germline V gene are KGHSH and LQKENI. Trimming took 4 bases from V and 6 from J; bases not matched to a gene: 8. The CDR3 sequence is 14 residues long. For the CDR3, the DNA is TGTGCCAGCTCACTCGGACAGGGATTCAGCGAGCAGTACTTC. It codes for CASSLGQGFSEQYF.

The chain employs TRBV19 and TRBJ1-5, with D tentatively TRBD1 (5 bases). Germline V lookup: CDR1 LNHDA, CDR2 SQIVND (reference sequence). The CDR3 is 13 amino acids. Trimming left V 7 bases short and J 2 bases short, with 9 bases between. The CDR3 spells CASKRGRNQPQHF. As DNA, the CDR3 is TGTGCCAGTAAGCGGGGACGCAATCAGCCCCAGCATTTT.

The chain has TRBV6-6 and TRBJ2-7; D is perhaps TRBD1 (6 bases). V lost 4 bases and J 2 bases, leaving 12 bases between the germline ends. The CDR3 totals 14 residues. Germline loops: CDR1 MNHNY, CDR2 SVGAGI (reference sequence). The DNA of the CDR3 is TGTGCCAGCAGTTCCACGGACAGCACCTACGAGCAGTACTTC. This encodes CASSSTDSTYEQYF.

The V call is TRBV7-2, the J call TRBJ2-7, with a possible D match to TRBD2 (6 bases). The CDR3 runs 15 residues. CDR1 SGHTA and CDR2 FQGNSA come from the germline V gene. With 8 bases removed from V and 5 bases from J, the gap between germline ends came to 22 bases. CDR3 DNA: TGTGCCAGCGGCCTGATGGCGGGGATACAAAACGAGCAGTACTTC. It specifies CASGLMAGIQNEQYF.

The J gene is TRBJ1-5, the V gene TRBV5-5; D unresolved. CDR1 is SGHKS and CDR2 is YYEKEE in the germline V gene (reference sequence). With 5 bases removed from V and 3 bases from J, the gap between germline ends came to 9 bases. The CDR3 has 13 residues. The CDR3: CASSLEDNQPQHF. In DNA form, the CDR3 reads TGTGCCAGCAGTCTGGAGGACAATCAGCCCCAGCATTTT. The whole variable domain, remainder taken from reference TRBV5-5 and TRBJ1-5, is DAGVTQSPTHLIKTRGQQVTLRCSPISGHKSVSWYQQVLGQGPQFIFQYYEKEERGRGNFPDRFSARQFPNYSSELNVNALLLGDSALYLCASSLEDNQPQHFGDGTRLSIL.

The J gene is TRBJ2-7, the V gene TRBV4-1, with 8 bases lining up with TRBD1. J lost 4 bases, V lost 2 bases, and 7 bases had no gene match. Germline CDR1 and CDR2: MGHRA and YSYEKL. There are 15 residues in the CDR3. DNA for the CDR3: TGCGCCAGCAGCCAACCGGGACAGGTGAAATACGAGCAGTACTTC. Its protein product is CASSQPGQVKYEQYF.

This chain links TRBV18 with TRBJ1-1; 11 bases are shared with TRBD1. The CDR3 is made up of 17 amino acids. J was trimmed by 4 bases and V by 2 bases; bases with no gene match: 9. From germline, CDR1 is KGHSH and CDR2 LQKENI. CDR3 sequence (DNA): TGTGCCAGCTCACCAGACCGGGACAGGGGGTCTGGCACTGAAGCTTTCTTT. This translates into CASSPDRDRGSGTEAFF.

This chain connects TRBV7-2 to TRBJ2-5, with D unresolved. Germline V gene data show CDR1 as SGHTA and CDR2 as FQGNSA. The CDR3 has 14 amino acids. The V end was cut by 5 bases, the J end by 13 bases, with 23 bases between. The CDR3 nucleotides are TGTGCCAGCAGCCTCACAGACCTCAACCCCTTAGGGTACTTC. Translating it yields CASSLTDLNPLGYF.

The rearrangement uses TRBV9 and TRBJ2-1, with 8 bases matching TRBD2. This CDR3 has 15 residues. Trimming at V came to 0 bases and at J to 3 bases, leaving 2 bases not matched to a gene. Germline CDR1 SGDLS, CDR2 YYNGEE. In DNA, the CDR3 is TGTGCCAGCAGCGTAGGCCTAGCGGGCTACAATGAGCAGTTCTTC. The encoded protein is CASSVGLAGYNEQFF.

J is TRBJ1-5 and V is TRBV2; tentatively, D is TRBD1 (5 bases). This CDR3 is built from 13 residues. Germline V CDR1 and CDR2: SNHLY, FYNNEI. Trimming left V 10 bases short and J 4 bases short, with 14 bases between. CDR3 sequence (DNA): TGTGCCAACGGGGGTGGGTGGAATCAGCCCCAGCATTTT. As protein: CANGGGWNQPQHF.

V is TRBV19 and J is TRBJ1-1; 7 nucleotides align to TRBD1. Germline V gives CDR1 LNHDA, CDR2 SQIVND (reference sequence). V was clipped by 2 bases and J by 0 bases; unmatched bases: 9. This CDR3 comprises 17 residues. The CDR3 sequence is CASSIRTGPTLNTEAFF. In nucleotides, the CDR3 is TGTGCCAGTAGTATACGGACAGGCCCTACATTGAACACTGAAGCTTTCTTT.

V and J are TRBV7-3 and TRBJ2-3; the D gene is possibly TRBD2 (5 bases). Germline CDR1 SGHTA, CDR2 FQGTGA. V was clipped by 1 base and J by 8 bases, with 7 bases between them. The CDR3 spans 12 residues. CDR3 sequence (DNA): TGTGCCAGCAGCTTAAACGGACTTACGCAGTATTTT. As protein: CASSLNGLTQYF.

Notes on this clone: The same CDR3 can be traced to other DNA sequences in this sample. For the CDR3, the DNA is TGCGCCAGCAGCTTGGACAGTAGCAATCAGCCCCAGCATTTT. Translation: CASSLDSSNQPQHF. The chain carries TRBV5-1 and TRBJ1-5; D is uncertain. Trimming stripped 0 bases from V and 0 bases from J, with 4 bases between. Germline CDR1 is SGHRS and CDR2 is YFSETQ. The CDR3 is 14 residues long.

The rearrangement links TRBV15 to TRBJ2-7; D is possibly TRBD1 (6 bases). Germline lookup yields CDR1 LNHNV and CDR2 YYDKDF (reference sequence). CDR3 length: 15 residues. The ends were cut back, 5 bases at V and 2 bases at J, with 16 bases in the middle. For the CDR3, the DNA is TGTGCCACCAGCGGTACACAGGGATCGGCCTACGAGCAGTACTTC. Translation gives CATSGTQGSAYEQYF.

V is TRBV10-3 and J is TRBJ1-1; 7 nucleotides line up with TRBD1. CDR1 is ENHRY, CDR2 SYGVKD, per germline. The CDR3 has 12 residues. V gave up 6 bases and J gave up 11 bases; unmatched junction bases: 9. The chain's CDR3 is CAISQTGSEAFF. For the CDR3, the DNA is TGTGCCATCAGCCAGACAGGGTCGGAGGCTTTCTTT.

The gene calls are TRBV28 and TRBJ2-3; 13 positions agree with TRBD2. This CDR3 comprises 20 residues. Germline V gives CDR1 MDHEN, CDR2 SYDVKM. The V gene end was trimmed by 5 bases and the J gene end by 0 bases; junction bases not matched to a gene: 14. CDR3 residues: CASSARLAGGGMWSTDTQYF. Here the CDR3 DNA reads TGTGCCAGCAGTGCCCGACTAGCGGGAGGAGGGATGTGGAGCACAGATACGCAGTATTTT.

This chain links TRBV6-5 with TRBJ1-5, with a tentative D call TRBD1 (6 bases). The CDR3 runs 13 residues. Trimming removed 6 bases at V and 7 bases at J, with 13 bases between. The germline V gene has CDR1 MNHEY and CDR2 SVGAGI. The CDR3 coding sequence is TGTGCCAGCAGCCCACAGGGCCGACAGCCCCAGCATTTT. It specifies CASSPQGRQPQHF.

The V and J genes are TRBV6-1 and TRBJ1-3, with D possibly being TRBD1 (5 bases). This CDR3 has 16 residues. With 4 bases removed from V and 0 bases from J, the gap between germline ends came to 13 bases. The germline gives CDR1 MNHNS, CDR2 SASEGT. The CDR3 region has the DNA TGTGCCAGCAGTGGGACCGACAGAGACTCTGGAAACACCATATATTTT. Amino acid sequence: CASSGTDRDSGNTIYF.

The V call is TRBV28, the J call TRBJ1-4, with 7 bases lining up with TRBD1. CDR3 size: 20 residues. CDR1 and CDR2 (germline): MDHEN, SYDVKM. Trimming took 6 bases from V and 6 from J; bases not matched to a gene: 25. CDR3 DNA: TGTGCCAGCAGCGTTCAACGGTTGGGGGACAGTCGCTCCAGTGATGAAAAACTGTTTTTT. Protein sequence: CASSVQRLGDSRSSDEKLFF.

Remarks on this clone: Other nucleotide sequences from this sample produce the same CDR3. The chain is built from TRBV29-1 and TRBJ1-5; D is perhaps TRBD1 (5 bases). The CDR3 runs 13 residues. Trimming took off 3 bases at V and 7 bases at J, with 13 bases between the two ends. Germline lookup yields CDR1 SQVTM and CDR2 ANQGSEA. This chain's CDR3 is CSVEGGLGQPQHF. As DNA, the CDR3 is TGCAGCGTTGAGGGGGGTTTAGGACAGCCCCAGCATTTT.

The chain combines TRBV7-9 with TRBJ1-2, with D hard to call. CDR3 length: 14 residues. CDR1 SEHNR and CDR2 FQNEAQ come from the germline V gene (reference sequence). With 4 bases removed from V and 3 bases from J, the gap between germline ends came to 12 bases. The CDR3 sequence: CASSSSARDYGYTF. CDR3 bases: TGTGCCAGCAGCTCTTCGGCGCGGGACTATGGCTACACCTTC.

The rearrangement links TRBV14 to TRBJ2-3; 8 nucleotides agree with TRBD1. With V trimmed by 4 bases and J by 3 bases, 6 bases remained unmatched. The CDR3 loop spans 15 amino acids. Germline CDR1 reads SGHDN; CDR2 reads FVKESK. The CDR3 region has the DNA TGTGCCAGCAGCCCGGGACAGGTTTGGACAGATACGCAGTATTTT. It codes for CASSPGQVWTDTQYF.

This chain connects TRBV3-1 (or the pseudogene TRBV3-2) to TRBJ2-5; 12 bases agree with TRBD2. This CDR3 is 16 amino acids long. Germline assignment: CDR1 LGHDT and CDR2 YNNKEL (reference sequence). Losses at the gene ends were 2 bases for V and 5 bases for J; bases not matched to a gene: 6. This chain's CDR3 is CASSQSLAGGPETQYF. The DNA of the CDR3 is TGTGCCAGCAGCCAAAGTCTAGCGGGAGGGCCCGAGACCCAGTACTTC.

The J gene is TRBJ2-7, the V gene TRBV5-6, with no clear D. CDR3 length: 11 amino acids. The V gene lost 4 bases and the J gene lost 3 bases, with 5 bases spanning the gap. Germline V CDR1 and CDR2: SGHDT, YYEEEE. In nucleotides, the CDR3 is TGTGCCAGCAGCGCTAACTACGAGCAGTACTTC. It translates to CASSANYEQYF.